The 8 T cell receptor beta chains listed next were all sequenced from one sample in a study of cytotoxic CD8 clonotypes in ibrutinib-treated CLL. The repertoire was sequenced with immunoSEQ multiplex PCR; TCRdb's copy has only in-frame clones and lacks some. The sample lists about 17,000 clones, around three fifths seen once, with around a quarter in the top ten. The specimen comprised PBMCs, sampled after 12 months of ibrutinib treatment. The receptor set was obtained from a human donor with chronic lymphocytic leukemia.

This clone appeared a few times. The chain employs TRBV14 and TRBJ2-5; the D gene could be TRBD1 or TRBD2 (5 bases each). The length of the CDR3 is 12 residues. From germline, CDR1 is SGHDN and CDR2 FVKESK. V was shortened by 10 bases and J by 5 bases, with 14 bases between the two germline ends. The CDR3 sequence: CANPGLTETQYF. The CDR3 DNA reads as TGTGCCAACCCGGGGCTGACGGAGACCCAGTACTTC.

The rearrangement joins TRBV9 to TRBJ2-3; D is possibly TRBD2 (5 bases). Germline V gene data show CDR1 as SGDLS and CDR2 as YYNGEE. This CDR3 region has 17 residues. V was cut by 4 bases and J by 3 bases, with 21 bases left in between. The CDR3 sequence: CASSPELREAGTDTQYF. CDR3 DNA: TGTGCCAGCAGCCCCGAGTTACGGGAAGCAGGTACAGATACGCAGTATTTT.

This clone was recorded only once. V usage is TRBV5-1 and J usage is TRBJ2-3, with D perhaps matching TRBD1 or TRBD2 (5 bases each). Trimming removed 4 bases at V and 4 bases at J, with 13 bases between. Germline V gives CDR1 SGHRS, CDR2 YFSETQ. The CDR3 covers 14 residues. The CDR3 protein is CASSGGLYPDTQYF. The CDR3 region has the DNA TGCGCCAGCAGCGGGGGTTTGTACCCAGATACGCAGTATTTT.

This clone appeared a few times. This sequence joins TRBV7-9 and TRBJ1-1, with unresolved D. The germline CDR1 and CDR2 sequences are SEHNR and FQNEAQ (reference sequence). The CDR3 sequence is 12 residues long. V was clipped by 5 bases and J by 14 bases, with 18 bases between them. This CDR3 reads CASSPIPGAKFF. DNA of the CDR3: TGTGCCAGCAGCCCAATTCCGGGAGCGAAATTCTTT.

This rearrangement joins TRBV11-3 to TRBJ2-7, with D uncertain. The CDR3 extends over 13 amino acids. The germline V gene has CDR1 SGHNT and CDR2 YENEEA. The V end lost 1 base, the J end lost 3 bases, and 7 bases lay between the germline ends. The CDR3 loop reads CASSLGRNYEQYF. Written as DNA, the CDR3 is TGTGCCAGCAGCTTAGGGCGGAACTACGAGCAGTACTTC.

The DNA for the CDR3 is TGTGCCAGCAGTTTATCAGGGGCTTGGAATCAGCCCCAGCATTTT. Amino acids: CASSLSGAWNQPQHF. This chain links TRBV28 with TRBJ1-5, with a tentative D call TRBD1 (6 bases). The CDR3 extends over 15 amino acids. V was cut by 1 base and J by 4 bases, with 11 bases left in between. Germline V gene lookup returns CDR1 MDHEN and CDR2 SYDVKM.

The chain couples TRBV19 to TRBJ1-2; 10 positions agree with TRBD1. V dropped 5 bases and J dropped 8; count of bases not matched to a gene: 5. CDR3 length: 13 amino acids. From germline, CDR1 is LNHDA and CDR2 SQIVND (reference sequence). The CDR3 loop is CASSPRQGAGYTF. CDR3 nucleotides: TGTGCCAGTAGTCCGAGACAGGGGGCAGGCTACACCTTC. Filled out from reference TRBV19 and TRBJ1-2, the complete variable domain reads DGGITQSPKYLFRKEGQNVTLSCEQNLNHDAMYWYRQDPGQGLRLIYYSQIVNDFQKGDIAEGYSVSREKKESFPLTVTSAQKNPTAFYLCASSPRQGAGYTFGSGTRLTVV.

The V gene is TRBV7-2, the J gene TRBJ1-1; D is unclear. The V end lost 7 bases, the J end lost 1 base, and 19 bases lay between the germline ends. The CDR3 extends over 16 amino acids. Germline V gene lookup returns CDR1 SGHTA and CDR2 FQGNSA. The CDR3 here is CASTLDPSRANTEAFF. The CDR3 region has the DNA TGTGCCAGCACCCTGGATCCTTCTAGGGCGAACACTGAAGCTTTCTTT.